A single sample is the source of the 20 T cell receptor beta chains below, sequenced in a study of metastatic and nonmetastatic thyroid tumors. Every patient was untreated before thyroid surgery. TCRdb reanalyzed the PCR reads via MiXCR. The table records 21,000 or so clones, about 18% of them present only once. Specimen: blood. Source of these receptors: a male donor with papillary thyroid cancer or a benign thyroid nodule (not recorded which). Some clones in this sample may be carry-over from other donors' samples.

The chain recombines TRBV15 with TRBJ1-5; no reliable D call. The CDR3 is made up of 18 amino acids. The germline CDR1 and CDR2 sequences are LNHNV and YYDKDF (reference sequence). Trimming took 0 bases from V and 2 from J, leaving 17 bases between them. DNA for the CDR3: TGTGCCACCAGCAGAGACCGGTCCGGTCACGGACGCAATCAGCCCCAGCATTTT. This sequence encodes CATSRDRSGHGRNQPQHF.

This clone was picked up many times. V usage is TRBV14 and J usage is TRBJ1-4; D gene uncertain. Germline V gives CDR1 SGHDN, CDR2 FVKESK. This CDR3 is built from 13 residues. Deletions cut 2 bases from V and 4 bases from J, with 5 bases between. CDR3 DNA sequence: TGTGCCAGCAGCCAAAATCTTAATGAAAAACTGTTTTTT. As protein: CASSQNLNEKLFF.

This clone showed up many times. V and J are TRBV2 and TRBJ2-7, with 12 positions matching TRBD1. Germline V gene lookup returns CDR1 SNHLY and CDR2 FYNNEI. The trim removed 10 bases at V and 6 bases at J, leaving 10 bases unmatched. The CDR3 is 14 residues long. The DNA for the CDR3 is TGTGCCACCGCGACCGGGACAGGGGGCCTCGAGCAGTACTTC. Encoded protein: CATATGTGGLEQYF.

This clone was observed at least ten times. The V call is TRBV2, the J call TRBJ1-2, with 8 bases that match TRBD1. This CDR3 has 15 amino acids. The trim removed 6 bases at V and 8 bases at J, leaving 14 bases unmatched. The germline gives CDR1 SNHLY, CDR2 FYNNEI. CDR3 loop: CASSPLDRASRGYTF. CDR3 in DNA: TGTGCCAGCAGCCCCTTGGACAGGGCTTCTCGAGGCTACACCTTC.

The rearrangement joins TRBV24-1 to TRBJ1-2, with no clear D. Germline CDR1 and CDR2: KGHDR and SFDVKD. This CDR3 is 13 amino acids long. The V end lost 4 bases, the J end lost 2 bases, and 7 bases lay between the germline ends. The CDR3 protein is CATSEGGNYGYTF. DNA of the CDR3: TGTGCCACCAGTGAGGGCGGAAACTATGGCTACACCTTC.

This clone turned up a few times. This may arise from a read error, as a much more abundant clone is one base away. Additional DNA sequences in this sample encode the identical CDR3. The V gene is TRBV7-6, the J gene TRBJ2-1; possibly TRBD1 or TRBD2 for D (6 bases each). The CDR3 totals 16 residues. Deletions cut 5 bases from V and 7 bases from J, with 21 bases between. Germline V gene data show CDR1 as SGHVS and CDR2 as FNYEAQ. The CDR3 DNA sequence: TGTGCCAGCAGCCAGGGCCGAGGGGGGACGTTTAATGAGCAGTTCTTC. Protein: CASSQGRGGTFNEQFF.

This clone was recorded many times. This chain uses TRBV28 with TRBJ1-3; maybe TRBD1 (6 bases). The CDR3 extends over 15 amino acids. The V end lost 7 bases, the J end lost 1 base, and 14 bases lay between the germline ends. Germline V CDR1 and CDR2: MDHEN, SYDVKM. The CDR3 sequence is CASKRGGESGNTIYF. The CDR3 nucleotides read TGTGCCAGCAAAAGGGGGGGTGAATCTGGAAACACCATATATTTT. Full variable domain (outside the CDR3, taken from reference TRBV28 and TRBJ1-3): DVKVTQSSRYLVKRTGEKVFLECVQDMDHENMFWYRQDPGLGLRLIYFSYDVKMKEKGDIPEGYSVSREKKERFSLILESASTNQTSMYLCASKRGGESGNTIYFGEGSWLTVV.

This clone was detected many times. The chain has TRBV29-1 and TRBJ1-6; 8 bases line up with TRBD1. J lost 6 bases, V lost 6 bases, and 7 bases had no gene match. CDR1 is SQVTM and CDR2 is ANQGSEA in the germline V gene. The length of the CDR3 is 14 residues. In nucleotides, the CDR3 is TGCAGCGTCCGGACAGGGAGTCTTAATTCACCCCTCCACTTT. Its translation: CSVRTGSLNSPLHF. Drawing the rest from reference TRBV29-1 and TRBJ1-6, the complete variable domain is SAVISQKPSRDICQRGTSLTIQCQVDSQVTMMFWYRQQPGQSLTLIATANQGSEATYESGFVIDKFPISRPNLTFSTLTVSNMSPEDSSIYLCSVRTGSLNSPLHFGNGTRLTVT.

This clone was counted ten times or more. Just one base apart from a much larger clone, this may be a read error. The V call is TRBV7-2, the J call TRBJ1-1; D may be TRBD1 (6 bases). CDR1 SGHTA and CDR2 FQGNSA come from the germline V gene. The length of the CDR3 is 15 residues. The CDR3 DNA is TGTGCCAGCAGCCTCCAGGCTACGGGGGACACTGGAGCTTTCTTT. This sequence encodes CASSLQATGDTGAFF.

J is TRBJ2-5 and V is TRBV5-1; 9 bases match TRBD1. CDR1 and CDR2 (germline): SGHRS, YFSETQ. J lost 3 bases, V lost 4 bases, and 4 bases had no gene match. CDR3 length equals 14 residues. The CDR3 is CASSPGTGKETQYF. CDR3 coding DNA: TGCGCCAGCAGCCCTGGGACAGGGAAAGAGACCCAGTACTTC. The complete variable domain, with remaining parts taken from reference TRBV5-1 and TRBJ2-5, reads KAGVTQTPRYLIKTRGQQVTLSCSPISGHRSVSWYQQTPGQGLQFLFEYFSETQRNKGNFPGRFSGRQFSNSRSEMNVSTLELGDSALYLCASSPGTGKETQYFGPGTRLLVL.

Ten or more counts support this clone. This sequence joins TRBV24-1 and TRBJ2-3; D is perhaps TRBD2 (5 bases). Germline assignment: CDR1 KGHDR and CDR2 SFDVKD. CDR3 length equals 14 residues. Trimming took off 4 bases at V and 5 bases at J, with 12 bases between the two ends. The DNA for the CDR3 is TGTGCCACCAGTGAGGGCGTAGCGAGAGATACGCAGTATTTT. This encodes CATSEGVARDTQYF.

In this sample, this clone turned up many times. The chain is built from TRBV9 and TRBJ2-7; no firm D call. This CDR3 region has 13 residues. CDR1 is SGDLS and CDR2 is YYNGEE in the germline V gene. Trimming shortened V by 4 bases and J by 3 bases, and 11 bases separated the two germline ends. This chain's CDR3 is CASSPLEGYEQYF. The DNA for the CDR3 is TGTGCCAGCAGCCCCCTAGAAGGCTACGAGCAGTACTTC.

In its sample, this clone was seen many times. This chain joins TRBV4-2 and TRBJ1-1, with D possibly matching TRBD1 (6 bases). The CDR3 extends over 14 amino acids. Trimming shortened V by 4 bases and J by 1 base, and 10 bases separated the two germline ends. CDR1 is LGHNA, CDR2 YNFKEQ, per germline. CDR3 protein: CASSPPTGNTEAFF. CDR3 DNA sequence: TGTGCCAGCAGCCCCCCGACAGGGAACACTGAAGCTTTCTTT.

This clone was picked up many times. The chain recombines TRBV10-3 with TRBJ1-1; D might be TRBD1 (5 bases). Germline V gene lookup returns CDR1 ENHRY and CDR2 SYGVKD. Between the trimmed V and J ends, which lost 5 bases and 0 bases, there was a span of 13 bases. There are 15 residues in the CDR3. CDR3 sequence reads: CAISKTEKMNTEAFF. CDR3 nucleotide sequence: TGTGCCATCAGTAAGACAGAAAAAATGAACACTGAAGCTTTCTTT.

This clone was found a few times. CDR3 coding DNA: TGTGCCAGCAGTGACGGGACTAGCGGGGGCAATGAGCAGTTCTTC. Translated, it gives CASSDGTSGGNEQFF. The gene calls are TRBV6-4 and TRBJ2-1; 14 bases are shared with TRBD2. The ends lost 2 bases at V and 6 bases at J; junction bases unmatched: 0. The CDR3 loop spans 15 amino acids. In germline, CDR1 is MRHNA, CDR2 SNTAGT.

This clone was seen many times. The chain combines TRBV4-1 with TRBJ2-5, with 8 bases that match TRBD2. The CDR3 contains 14 residues. Looked up from germline, CDR1 is MGHRA and CDR2 is YSYEKL. The J segment lost 2 bases and the V segment lost 2 bases, leaving 1 base of the junction unmatched. The CDR3 nucleotides are TGCGCCAGCAGCCAAATAGCGGGGCAAGAGACCCAGTACTTC. Translation gives CASSQIAGQETQYF.

This clone was counted many times. This chain links TRBV3-1 with TRBJ2-1, with D hard to call. Germline CDR1 and CDR2: LGHDT and YNNKEL (reference sequence). The CDR3 sequence is 15 residues long. Trimming took off 4 bases at V and 0 bases at J, with 10 bases between the two ends. The CDR3 sequence is CASSPRRDSYNEQFF. CDR3 coding DNA: TGTGCCAGCAGCCCGCGAAGGGACTCCTACAATGAGCAGTTCTTC.

This clone is deemed medium-sized. The chain uses TRBV27 and TRBJ2-7, with TRBD2 matching 12 bases. Germline V gene data show CDR1 as MNHEY and CDR2 as SMNVEV (reference sequence). CDR3 length equals 15 residues. The V gene end was trimmed by 6 bases and the J gene end by 4 bases; junction bases not matched to a gene: 7. The CDR3 DNA reads as TGTGCCAGCAGGGCGACTAGCGGGAGTGTTTACGAGCAGTACTTC. Its protein product is CASRATSGSVYEQYF.

The sample holds many counts of this clone. The chain couples TRBV28 to TRBJ1-4; 12 bases fit TRBD1. The length of the CDR3 is 15 residues. With 4 bases clipped from V and 8 bases from J, the junction kept 5 bases outside the gene matches. The V gene's germline CDR1 is MDHEN and CDR2 SYDVKM. CDR3 region: CASSSTGTGGEKLFF. The CDR3, as DNA: TGTGCCAGCAGTTCCACTGGGACAGGGGGCGAAAAACTGTTTTTT.

This clone was counted at least ten times. The rearrangement links TRBV3-1 to TRBJ2-7; D unclear. Trimming stripped 0 bases from V and 7 bases from J, with 7 bases between. The CDR3 totals 12 residues. The germline CDR1 and CDR2 sequences are LGHDT and YNNKEL (reference sequence). The DNA for the CDR3 is TGTGCCAGCAGCCAAGACTTGGGAGAGCAGTACTTC. Its protein product is CASSQDLGEQYF.